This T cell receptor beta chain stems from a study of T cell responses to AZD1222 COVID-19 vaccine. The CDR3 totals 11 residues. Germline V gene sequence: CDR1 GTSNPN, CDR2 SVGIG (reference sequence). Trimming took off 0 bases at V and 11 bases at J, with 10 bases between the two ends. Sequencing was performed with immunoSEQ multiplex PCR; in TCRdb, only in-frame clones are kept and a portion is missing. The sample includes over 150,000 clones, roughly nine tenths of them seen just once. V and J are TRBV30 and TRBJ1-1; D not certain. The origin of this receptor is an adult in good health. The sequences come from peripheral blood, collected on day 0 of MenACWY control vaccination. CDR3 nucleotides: TGTGCCTGGAGTGTCCCTTCTCAGGCTTTCTTT. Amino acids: CAWSVPSQAFF.